Reported below is one T cell receptor (beta chain). In the study's own analysis: Using reference gene primer amplification, nucleated cell counts were estimated. The repertoire was sequenced with immunoSEQ multiplex PCR; TCRdb's copy has only in-frame clones and lacks some. D and trimming come from the DNA, and the V and J calls and clone size come from that table. The sample comprises 250,000 to 350,000 clones, approximately 83% of which are singletons, and approximately 4% rests with the top ten. The sample comes from a study of blood T cell repertoires in COVID-19. On the study more broadly: Sources were T cells, B-cell-depleted T cells, or PBMCs; the material itself was cDNA or gDNA.

Germline V gene sequence: CDR1 MGHRA, CDR2 YSYEKL. The length of the CDR3 is 15 residues. V was shortened by 4 bases and J by 2 bases, with 12 bases between the two germline ends. This chain links TRBV4-1 with TRBJ1-5; the D is unclear. The TCR was taken from a woman in her 30s who had recovered from COVID-19. Sequencing used PBMCs or T cells enriched from blood (not recorded which). Written as DNA, the CDR3 is TGCGCCAGCAGCCGGATGGGAGCTGGCAATCAGCCCCAGCATTTT. Translating gives CASSRMGAGNQPQHF.